The clone carrying this T cell receptor (beta chain) was seen many times. Its antigen is not identified. The unsorted libraries originated from 2 million PBMCs kept at -80 C. The data originate from a study of neurological immune-mediated disorders. For the study at large: For the approximately 34 multiple sclerosis patients, the disease was relapsing-remitting in roughly 31 and secondary progressive in 3. Study results and limitations: Among 34 multiple sclerosis patients, 18 had repertoires that phylogenetic grouping placed in one related-CDR3 cluster, a possible signature.

Per the germline V gene, CDR1 is SGHTA and CDR2 is FQGNSA. Trimming removed 5 bases at V and 1 base at J, with 9 bases between. The CDR3 totals 14 residues. TCRdb re-derived calls from the 5' RACE reads in MiXCR, one entry per CDR3 protein. The sample has 55,000 to 65,000 distinct CDR3 sequences, 3.5% to 4.5% seen once. The sample taken for sequencing was PBMCs. The TCR was taken from a woman in her fifties or sixties with multiple sclerosis. The rearrangement joins TRBV7-2 to TRBJ2-4; D is possibly TRBD2 (5 bases). CDR3 sequence (DNA): TGTGCCAGCAGCCCGTCGGGGGCCAAAAACATTCAGTACTTC. Protein: CASSPSGAKNIQYF.